A single sample gave rise to the 32 T cell receptor beta chains below, sequenced in a study of T cells in localized non-small cell lung cancer. Clones were sequenced by immunoSEQ multiplex PCR, and TCRdb holds only the in-frame ones, with some missing. Here the sample spans 35,000 to 40,000 clones, 88% being singletons. Sequenced material: peripheral blood, taken before any cancer treatment. The receptor source for this set is a woman aged 35 to 75 with stage I lung adenocarcinoma.

The V call is TRBV7-9, the J call TRBJ2-3, with D possibly being TRBD2 (6 bases). The CDR3 is made up of 15 amino acids. Between the trimmed V and J ends, which lost 5 bases and 3 bases, there was a span of 15 bases. Germline CDR1 and CDR2: SEHNR and FQNEAQ (reference sequence). Written as DNA, the CDR3 is TGTGCCAGCAGCCTCCGACTAGAAGGGACAGATACGCAGTATTTT. As protein: CASSLRLEGTDTQYF. The variable domain in full, with the rest retrieved from reference TRBV7-9 and TRBJ2-3, is DTGVSQNPRHKITKRGQNVTFRCDPISEHNRLYWYRQTLGQGPEFLTYFQNEAQLEKSRLLSDRFSAERPKGSFSTLEIQRTEQGDSAMYLCASSLRLEGTDTQYFGPGTRLTVL.

This clone came up a few times. J is TRBJ1-5 and V is TRBV19, with D possibly being TRBD1 (6 bases). Germline-derived CDR1 and CDR2 are LNHDA and SQIVND (reference sequence). This CDR3 spans 15 amino acids. V shed 3 bases and J shed 2 bases, with 11 bases lying between them. The CDR3: CASSIDRSGNQPQHF. The CDR3 coding sequence is TGTGCCAGTAGTATCGACAGGTCCGGCAATCAGCCCCAGCATTTT.

The rearrangement uses TRBV19 and TRBJ1-2; no definite D call. Germline V lookup: CDR1 LNHDA, CDR2 SQIVND (reference sequence). V lost 6 bases and J lost 6, with 23 bases in between. The CDR3 runs to 16 residues. The DNA for the CDR3 is TGTGCCAGTAGGGTTAGTGGTCGATGGCAGGTAGATGGCTACACCTTC. Amino acids: CASRVSGRWQVDGYTF.

The rearrangement links TRBV28 to TRBJ2-5; D not resolved. There are 12 residues in the CDR3. Germline V CDR1 and CDR2: MDHEN, SYDVKM. V was shortened by 6 bases and J by 6 bases, with 11 bases between the two germline ends. CDR3 amino acids: CASRHGRKTQYF. The CDR3 DNA reads as TGTGCCAGCAGACACGGGCGAAAGACCCAGTACTTC.

J is TRBJ2-3 and V is TRBV5-3, with 7 positions matching TRBD2. TRBV5-3 is flagged as an ORF with uncertain function. The CDR3 spans 17 residues. CDR3 sequence (DNA): TGTGACTTAGGGGCGGACCGGGAGGAATTACGCACAGATACGCAGTATTTT. Encoded protein: CDLGADREELRTDTQYF.

The CDR3 reads CASKNSIGEQYF. Here the CDR3 DNA reads TGTGCCAGCAAGAACAGTATAGGCGAGCAGTACTTC. The rearrangement links TRBV2 to TRBJ2-7; D gene ambiguous. Trimming pared 7 bases from V and 6 bases from J, leaving 13 bases between. Germline CDR1 reads SNHLY; CDR2 reads FYNNEI. This CDR3 has 12 residues.

This chain joins TRBV5-1 and TRBJ1-2, with 7 bases identical to TRBD1. CDR1 and CDR2 (germline): SGHRS, YFSETQ. After removal of 3 bases from V and 6 bases from J, the junction contained 8 bases not matched to a gene. The CDR3 loop spans 14 amino acids. DNA of the CDR3: TGCGCCAGCAGCTCTAAGCGGGGACAGCATGGCTACACCTTC. This sequence encodes CASSSKRGQHGYTF.

A few counts support this clone. The chain links TRBV6-1 to TRBJ1-5, with 7 nucleotides matching TRBD1. From germline, CDR1 is MNHNS and CDR2 SASEGT. CDR3 length: 16 residues. V shed 4 bases and J 1 base; nucleotides not matched to a gene: 7. The CDR3 nucleotides read TGTGCCAGCAGTGGAAGAACAGGGGACAGCAATCAGCCCCAGCATTTT. This encodes CASSGRTGDSNQPQHF.

The chain combines TRBV9 with TRBJ2-1, with D unresolved. This CDR3 has 15 amino acids. Trimming cost V 0 bases and J 9 bases, with 16 bases left between them. CDR1 is SGDLS, CDR2 YYNGEE, per germline. The DNA of the CDR3 is TGTGCCAGCAGCGTAGCTTCTATCTACCAAGGTGAGCAGTTCTTC. This gives the protein CASSVASIYQGEQFF.

V is TRBV10-2 and J is TRBJ2-7; 9 bases match TRBD1. V gave up 0 bases and J gave up 5 bases; unmatched junction bases: 5. Germline loops: CDR1 WSHSY, CDR2 SAAADI. This CDR3 contains 15 residues. The CDR3 protein is CASSESGQGNHEQYF. As DNA, the CDR3 is TGCGCCAGCAGTGAGTCGGGACAGGGAAACCACGAGCAGTACTTC.

The chain carries TRBV10-2 and TRBJ1-3; no clear D gene. The V and J ends lost 3 bases and 4 bases respectively, with 10 bases between them. Germline V CDR1 and CDR2: WSHSY, SAAADI. CDR3 length equals 14 residues. In DNA, the CDR3 is TGCGCCAGCAGTGATTATGGGGTCGGAAACACCATATATTTT. Encoded protein: CASSDYGVGNTIYF.

CDR3 residues: CASSLELAGNNEQFF. The CDR3 DNA follows: TGTGCCAGCAGCTTGGAACTAGCGGGAAACAATGAGCAGTTCTTC. V and J are TRBV5-8 and TRBJ2-1; 10 positions match TRBD2. Germline CDR1 reads SGHTS; CDR2 reads YDEGEE. The CDR3 sequence is 15 residues long. Losses at the gene ends were 0 bases for V and 5 bases for J; bases not matched to a gene: 2.

The chain couples TRBV27 to TRBJ2-1, with D uncertain. CDR3 length: 15 residues. The V end lost 6 bases, the J end lost 0 bases, and 12 bases lay between the germline ends. Per the germline V gene, CDR1 is MNHEY and CDR2 is SMNVEV (reference sequence). CDR3 loop: CASRVTPNSYNEQFF. The DNA for the CDR3 is TGTGCCAGCAGGGTGACACCCAACTCCTACAATGAGCAGTTCTTC.

This chain connects TRBV7-9 to TRBJ2-5; D is tentatively TRBD1 or TRBD2 (5 bases each). The better agreement between TRBJ2-7 and the DNA end casts doubt on the J call. The CDR3 has 15 amino acids. The germline CDR1 and CDR2 sequences are SEHNR and FQNEAQ (reference sequence). Written as DNA, the CDR3 is TGTGCCAGCAGCCCTCAGGGAGAAGCCACCTACGAGCAGTACTTC. Its protein is CASSPQGEATYEQYF.

The J gene is TRBJ2-7, the V gene TRBV28; the D gene is possibly TRBD1 (5 bases). This CDR3 is 14 amino acids long. Germline CDR1 and CDR2: MDHEN and SYDVKM. V shed 7 bases and J shed 1 base, with 14 bases lying between them. Here the CDR3 reads CASTEIRESYEQYF. CDR3 nucleotide sequence: TGTGCCAGCACCGAAATCAGGGAATCCTACGAGCAGTACTTC. Together with reference TRBV28 and TRBJ2-7, the CDR3 gives the full variable domain: DVKVTQSSRYLVKRTGEKVFLECVQDMDHENMFWYRQDPGLGLRLIYFSYDVKMKEKGDIPEGYSVSREKKERFSLILESASTNQTSMYLCASTEIRESYEQYFGPGTRLTVT.

This sequence joins TRBV5-1 and TRBJ2-5; TRBD2 matches at 10 bases. The length of the CDR3 is 15 residues. Germline loops: CDR1 SGHRS, CDR2 YFSETQ. Trimming cost V 5 bases and J 5 bases; bases outside gene matches: 9. CDR3 in DNA: TGCGCCAGCAGTCCCGGGACTAGCGTTACGGAGACCCAGTACTTC. Translated: CASSPGTSVTETQYF. The variable domain in full, completed from reference TRBV5-1 and TRBJ2-5, reads KAGVTQTPRYLIKTRGQQVTLSCSPISGHRSVSWYQQTPGQGLQFLFEYFSETQRNKGNFPGRFSGRQFSNSRSEMNVSTLELGDSALYLCASSPGTSVTETQYFGPGTRLLVL.

This clone occurred a few times. CDR3 bases: TGTGCCTGGACCGGAAGCTCCTATAATTCACCCCTCCACTTT. Translating gives CAWTGSSYNSPLHF. The rearrangement joins TRBV30 to TRBJ1-6; D gene unclear. This CDR3 region has 14 residues. V lost 4 bases to trimming and J lost 0 bases, with 7 bases between them. The germline CDR1 and CDR2 sequences are GTSNPN and SVGIG (reference sequence).

The V call is TRBV18, the J call TRBJ2-5, with 10 bases matching TRBD1. The J segment lost 5 bases and the V segment lost 7 bases, leaving 10 bases of the junction unmatched. CDR3 length equals 15 residues. CDR1 and CDR2 from the germline V gene are KGHSH and LQKENI. The CDR3: CASWRGQGMLETQYF. CDR3 DNA: TGTGCCAGCTGGCGGGGACAGGGGATGTTGGAGACCCAGTACTTC.

The V gene is TRBV7-9, the J gene TRBJ2-4; D might be TRBD1 (5 bases). V shed 2 bases and J shed 6 bases, with 8 bases lying between them. From germline, CDR1 is SEHNR and CDR2 FQNEAQ (reference sequence). The CDR3 totals 13 residues. CDR3 DNA: TGTGCCAGCAGCTTAAATCAGGGAAACATTCAGTACTTC. It codes for CASSLNQGNIQYF.

This chain links TRBV6-5 with TRBJ2-7, with D possibly TRBD1 on 5 matching bases. V shed 5 bases and J shed 4 bases, with 18 bases lying between them. The CDR3 length is 15 residues. Germline-derived CDR1 and CDR2 are MNHEY and SVGAGI. The CDR3 DNA reads TGTGCCAGCAGTAAGGTTCATGGGGCTGAGTACGAGCAGTACTTC. Translation: CASSKVHGAEYEQYF.

The chain recombines TRBV19 with TRBJ2-3; no clear D gene. Germline CDR1 LNHDA, CDR2 SQIVND (reference sequence). Trimming cost V 6 bases and J 6 bases, with 16 bases left between them. The CDR3 consists of 14 residues. CDR3 in amino acids: CASSYQPSADTQYF. For the CDR3, the DNA is TGTGCCAGTAGCTACCAACCTTCTGCCGATACGCAGTATTTT.

The chain is built from TRBV19 and TRBJ1-5; 9 bases line up with TRBD1. The CDR3 is 17 amino acids. The germline V gene encodes CDR1 LNHDA and CDR2 SQIVND (reference sequence). With 9 bases clipped from V and 4 bases from J, the junction kept 16 bases outside the gene matches. In nucleotides, the CDR3 is TGTGCCAGGAGATTTAGGGGAACGGGACAGGGAAATCAGCCCCAGCATTTT. Translating gives CARRFRGTGQGNQPQHF. The full variable domain, in which reference TRBV19 and TRBJ1-5 provide the parts outside the CDR3, is DGGITQSPKYLFRKEGQNVTLSCEQNLNHDAMYWYRQDPGQGLRLIYYSQIVNDFQKGDIAEGYSVSREKKESFPLTVTSAQKNPTAFYLCARRFRGTGQGNQPQHFGDGTRLSIL.

The genes are TRBV28 and TRBJ2-7; the match to TRBD1 covers 8 bases. This CDR3 comprises 15 residues. Germline V gene sequence: CDR1 MDHEN, CDR2 SYDVKM. Trimming took 7 bases from V and 0 from J; bases not matched to a gene: 8. This CDR3 reads CASKEEDRASYEQYF. CDR3 nucleotide sequence: TGTGCCAGCAAGGAGGAGGACAGGGCCTCCTACGAGCAGTACTTC.

In nucleotides, the CDR3 is TGTGCCAGCTGGAGAACAGGGAACTACAATGAGCAGTTCTTC. Translating it yields CASWRTGNYNEQFF. V gene TRBV5-6 combines with J gene TRBJ2-1, with D possibly matching TRBD1 (6 bases). V was shortened by 7 bases and J by 3 bases, with 14 bases between the two germline ends. Germline loops: CDR1 SGHDT, CDR2 YYEEEE. There are 14 residues in the CDR3.

The chain has TRBV5-1 and TRBJ1-2, with D unclear. Trimming took off 4 bases at V and 4 bases at J, with 17 bases between the two ends. The CDR3 consists of 15 residues. In germline, CDR1 is SGHRS, CDR2 YFSETQ. CDR3 region: CASSPTTGNLYGYTF. CDR3 bases: TGCGCCAGCAGCCCGACGACGGGAAACCTCTATGGCTACACCTTC.

This chain uses TRBV7-2 with TRBJ2-3; the D is unclear. CDR1 and CDR2 (germline): SGHTA, FQGNSA. The CDR3 length is 15 residues. The germline V and J ends were trimmed by 4 bases and 2 bases, with 13 bases remaining between them. The CDR3, as DNA: TGTGCCAGCAGCTCAGGAAATGGTCTCACAGATACGCAGTATTTT. This codes for CASSSGNGLTDTQYF.

The chain is built from TRBV9 and TRBJ1-4; no reliable D call. The CDR3 is 13 residues long. CDR1 is SGDLS, CDR2 YYNGEE, per germline. The V end was cut by 5 bases, the J end by 5 bases, with 10 bases between. CDR3 region: CASSAASNEKLFF. Written as DNA, the CDR3 is TGTGCCAGCAGTGCGGCGTCGAATGAAAAACTGTTTTTT.

Only a few counts were recorded for this clone. The chain has TRBV28 and TRBJ2-5; D is unclear. The CDR3 spans 15 residues. Germline CDR1 MDHEN, CDR2 SYDVKM. V dropped 8 bases and J dropped 1 base, with 17 bases sitting between them. The CDR3 nucleotides are TGTGCCAGCGCCCCTTTGGGCAACTCCCAAGAGACCCAGTACTTC. This translates into CASAPLGNSQETQYF. Full variable domain (rest looked up from reference TRBV28 and TRBJ2-5): DVKVTQSSRYLVKRTGEKVFLECVQDMDHENMFWYRQDPGLGLRLIYFSYDVKMKEKGDIPEGYSVSREKKERFSLILESASTNQTSMYLCASAPLGNSQETQYFGPGTRLLVL.

The V gene is TRBV5-4, the J gene TRBJ2-3, with 11 bases lining up with TRBD2. Germline CDR1 is SGHNT and CDR2 is YYREEE (reference sequence). There are 16 residues in the CDR3. Trimming removed 3 bases from V and 4 bases from J; junction bases left unmatched: 7. CDR3 region: CASSSSSGRSADTQYF. The CDR3 bases are TGTGCCAGCAGCTCCTCTAGCGGGAGGTCGGCAGATACGCAGTATTTT.

V gene TRBV28 combines with J gene TRBJ2-3; 7 nucleotides line up with TRBD1. The CDR3 is 16 residues long. Trimming took 3 bases from V and 4 from J; bases not matched to a gene: 10. Germline V gives CDR1 MDHEN, CDR2 SYDVKM. The CDR3 loop reads CASSLGGQVGADTQYF. The DNA of the CDR3 is TGTGCCAGCAGTTTGGGTGGACAGGTTGGCGCAGATACGCAGTATTTT.

The CDR3 DNA follows: TGTGCCAGCAGTGAAAGGGGCTGGAGCGGGGTCACAGATACGCAGTATTTT. Its protein is CASSERGWSGVTDTQYF. The gene calls are TRBV2 and TRBJ2-3; 7 bases fit TRBD2. The V and J ends lost 2 bases and 2 bases, in that order; junction bases with no gene match: 10. The CDR3 sequence is 17 residues long. The germline V gene has CDR1 SNHLY and CDR2 FYNNEI.

V usage is TRBV6-5 and J usage is TRBJ2-7; 7 positions match TRBD2. The germline CDR1 and CDR2 sequences are MNHEY and SVGAGI. CDR3 size: 14 residues. With V trimmed by 1 base and J by 1 base, 1 base remained unmatched. The CDR3 bases are TGTGCCAGCAGTTACTGGGGAGGGTCCTACGAGCAGTACTTC. Translating it yields CASSYWGGSYEQYF.